This T cell receptor beta chain was obtained from a study of regulatory T cells in long-lasting Graves disease. Arm-PCR of CDR3 regions and iRepertoire HTBI primers were the basis on which TCR beta libraries were built. Using its own MiXCR run on the multiplex PCR reads, TCRdb lists one record per CDR3 protein. The sample shows 300,000 to 400,000 distinct CDR3 sequences, 16% of them seen only once. The sample's time point: newly diagnosed GD, antithyroid drugs for less than 3 months. RNA extracted from PBMCs served as the sequencing template. Graves' disease diagnosis followed American Thyroid Association guidelines. The CDR3 is made up of 14 amino acids. Germline CDR1 and CDR2: MRHNA and SNTAGT. V was clipped by 7 bases and J by 4 bases; unmatched bases: 8. The same sample was also studied in work on T cells in Graves' hyperthyroidism and ophthalmopathy.

The sequence was obtained from a man in his forties with Graves disease. The material sequenced was peripheral blood mononuclear cells (PBMCs), taken at new diagnosis, from a patient treated with antithyroid drugs. The chain joins TRBV6-4 to TRBJ1-2; 8 nucleotides match TRBD1. CDR3 DNA: TGTGCCAGCAAGATGGACAGGGTCGGCTATGGCTACACCTTC. This encodes CASKMDRVGYGYTF.